This TCR beta chain is from a study of regulatory and conventional T cells in RAG deficiency. Blood CD4+ CD25-low CD127-high conventional T cells supplied the genomic DNA template. There are a few counts of this clone. Its antigen is currently unknown. The CDR3 has 12 residues. The V gene lost 10 bases and the J gene lost 7 bases, with 16 bases spanning the gap. Germline values: CDR1 ENHRY, CDR2 SYGVKD. Only in-frame clones appear in the TCRdb table, and some are missing; sequencing was by immunoSEQ multiplex PCR. The data contain tens of thousands of clones, 90% to 95% of them singletons. Study outcomes and limitations: RAG-deficient patients showed markedly lower Shannon entropy and higher Simpson indices than control T-cell subsets.

These sequences were also reported in another study, on regulatory T cells. According to that study: The PCR used 52 TRBV and 13 TRBJ primers. In patients, unique TRB V-J pairs were restricted and V/J usage skewed, especially in Tregs.

The sequenced material came from CD4+ T cells sorted from blood. The TCR comes from a human donor in good health. This chain uses TRBV10-3 with TRBJ2-5; D is possibly TRBD1 (6 bases). The CDR3 DNA reads TGTGCCAACCGGGACATCGAGGGGACCCAGTACTTC. Encoded protein: CANRDIEGTQYF.